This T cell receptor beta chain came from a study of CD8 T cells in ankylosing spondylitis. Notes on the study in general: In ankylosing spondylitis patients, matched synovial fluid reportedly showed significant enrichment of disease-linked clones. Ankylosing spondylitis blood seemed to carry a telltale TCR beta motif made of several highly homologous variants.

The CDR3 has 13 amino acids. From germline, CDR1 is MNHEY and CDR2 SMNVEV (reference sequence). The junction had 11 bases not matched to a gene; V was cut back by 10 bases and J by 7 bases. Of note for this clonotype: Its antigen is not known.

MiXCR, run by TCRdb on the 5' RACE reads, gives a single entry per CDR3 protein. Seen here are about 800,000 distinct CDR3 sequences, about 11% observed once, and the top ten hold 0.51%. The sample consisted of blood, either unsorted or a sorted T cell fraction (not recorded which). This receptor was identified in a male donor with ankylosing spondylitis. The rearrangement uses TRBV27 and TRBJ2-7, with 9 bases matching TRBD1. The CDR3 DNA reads TGTGCCACCAGGGGGACAGGGCAAGTAGAGCAGTACTTC. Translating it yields CATRGTGQVEQYF.